Following are 23 T cell receptor beta chains from one sample sequenced in a study of cytomegalovirus exposure and HLA in healthy donors. The PCR had 60 Vbeta and 13 Jbeta primers. Method: immunoSEQ multiplex PCR; TCRdb's copy keeps in-frame clones and lacks some. The table lists more than 150,000 clones, more than 75% of them singletons. The sequenced material came from PBMCs. Source of these receptors: a woman in her twenties or thirties in good health and CMV-seropositive.

The rearrangement links TRBV11-3 to TRBJ2-7; a weak D match, TRBD1 (6 bases). V was shortened by 3 bases and J by 2 bases, with 11 bases between the two germline ends. Germline CDR1 SGHNT, CDR2 YENEEA. The CDR3 spans 14 residues. CDR3 nucleotide sequence: TGTGCCAGCAGCTTGGCAGGGGAGACCTACGAGCAGTACTTC. Translating gives CASSLAGETYEQYF.

This chain connects TRBV2 to TRBJ1-4, with D possibly being TRBD1 (5 bases). The germline gives CDR1 SNHLY, CDR2 FYNNEI. This CDR3 is built from 15 residues. The ends were cut back, 7 bases at V and 6 bases at J, with 18 bases in the middle. The CDR3 region is CASMKGRGGDEKLFF. The CDR3 DNA reads TGTGCCAGCATGAAGGGCCGCGGGGGGGATGAAAAACTGTTTTTT.

This clone was observed a handful of times. The chain has TRBV11-3 and TRBJ2-7, with D unresolved. The CDR3 runs 12 residues. The V and J ends lost 1 base and 9 bases respectively, with 10 bases between them. Germline loops: CDR1 SGHNT, CDR2 YENEEA. The CDR3 bases are TGTGCCAGCAGCTTAGCTCCCCCCGGGCAGTACTTC. Its protein is CASSLAPPGQYF. The complete variable domain, with remaining parts taken from reference TRBV11-3 and TRBJ2-7, reads EAGVVQSPRYKIIEKKQPVAFWCNPISGHNTLYWYLQNLGQGPELLIRYENEEAVDDSQLPKDRFSAERLKGVDSTLKIQPAELGDSAVYLCASSLAPPGQYFGPGTRLTVT.

The chain is built from TRBV9 and TRBJ2-7; TRBD2 is a possible D gene (5 bases). Germline assignment: CDR1 SGDLS and CDR2 YYNGEE. The length of the CDR3 is 14 residues. Trimming stripped 3 bases from V and 3 bases from J, with 13 bases between. CDR3 nucleotides: TGTGCCAGCAGCGGTAGCGTAAGGGTCTACGAGCAGTACTTC. Translating gives CASSGSVRVYEQYF.

V is TRBV5-3 and J is TRBJ1-2, with TRBD1 matching 11 bases. TRBV5-3 is noted as an ORF with a role that remains uncertain. The CDR3 consists of 17 residues. Trimming at V came to 6 bases and at J to 2 bases, leaving 12 bases not matched to a gene. The CDR3 coding sequence is TGTGCCAGAATCAGCCCGGGACAGGGGGTAAGAAACTATGGCTACACCTTC. This gives the protein CARISPGQGVRNYGYTF.

The chain couples TRBV7-2 to TRBJ1-4; D uncertain. The CDR3 is made up of 12 amino acids. Germline CDR1 SGHTA, CDR2 FQGNSA. V lost 2 bases, J lost 7 bases, and 5 bases lay in between. The DNA of the CDR3 is TGTGCCAGCAGCTTACACGGTGAAAAACTGTTTTTT. Protein sequence: CASSLHGEKLFF.

Here the CDR3 DNA reads TGTGCCAGCAGCCGCCAGGGGGCCCTCTCCTACAATGAGCAGTTCTTC. Its protein is CASSRQGALSYNEQFF. The rearrangement links TRBV14 to TRBJ2-1, with TRBD1 matching 8 bases. The germline V gene encodes CDR1 SGHDN and CDR2 FVKESK. The CDR3 spans 16 residues. V was pared by 4 bases and J by 0 bases, with 5 bases of the junction left unmatched.

This clone turned up a few times. V gene TRBV9 combines with J gene TRBJ1-3, with 9 positions matching TRBD1. CDR1 is SGDLS, CDR2 YYNGEE, per germline. The CDR3 is made up of 16 amino acids. With V trimmed by 5 bases and J by 2 bases, 8 bases remained unmatched. The CDR3: CASSLPRQGAGNTIYF. Written as DNA, the CDR3 is TGTGCCAGCAGTCTTCCCCGACAGGGGGCTGGAAACACCATATATTTT.

This clone was seen just once. This chain uses TRBV30 with TRBJ2-5; 11 bases match TRBD2. The CDR3 is 19 amino acids. CDR1 GTSNPN and CDR2 SVGIG come from the germline V gene (reference sequence). Unmatched junction bases numbered 17, after V lost 0 bases and J lost 5 bases. DNA of the CDR3: TGTGCCTGGAGTGTACTTAGGCTAGCGGGGGGCCCAAGGGGGGAGACCCAGTACTTC. Its translation: CAWSVLRLAGGPRGETQYF.

The chain uses TRBV7-8 and TRBJ2-7; possibly TRBD2 for D (6 bases). The CDR3 has 15 residues. With 1 base removed from V and 6 bases from J, the gap between germline ends came to 16 bases. CDR1 is SGHVS and CDR2 is FQNEAQ in the germline V gene. The CDR3 sequence is CASSLGAGFGGEQYF. CDR3 sequence (DNA): TGTGCCAGCAGCTTAGGGGCGGGGTTTGGCGGCGAGCAGTACTTC.

V and J are TRBV5-5 and TRBJ2-1, with D maybe TRBD1 (6 bases). V was shortened by 2 bases and J by 4 bases, with 16 bases between the two germline ends. This CDR3 spans 16 amino acids. CDR1 is SGHKS, CDR2 YYEKEE, per germline (reference sequence). The CDR3 reads CASSFSAGALYNEQFF. CDR3 DNA sequence: TGTGCCAGCAGCTTTTCCGCAGGGGCGCTTTACAATGAGCAGTTCTTC. The whole variable domain, filled in from reference TRBV5-5 and TRBJ2-1, reads DAGVTQSPTHLIKTRGQQVTLRCSPISGHKSVSWYQQVLGQGPQFIFQYYEKEERGRGNFPDRFSARQFPNYSSELNVNALLLGDSALYLCASSFSAGALYNEQFFGPGTRLTVL.

This clone was observed a few times. This chain uses TRBV6-5 with TRBJ1-3; D possibly corresponds to TRBD1 (5 bases). Germline CDR1 MNHEY, CDR2 SVGAGI. The V end was cut by 2 bases, the J end by 0 bases, with 8 bases between. The CDR3 is 15 amino acids. The DNA of the CDR3 is TGTGCCAGCAGTTACGGGGCAGTCTCTGGAAACACCATATATTTT. The encoded protein is CASSYGAVSGNTIYF.

In its sample, this clone was seen a few times. The chain links TRBV6-4 to TRBJ1-1, with 7 bases identical to TRBD1. Germline V lookup: CDR1 MRHNA, CDR2 SNTAGT. The CDR3 sequence is 14 residues long. The V segment lost 4 bases and the J segment 4 bases; nucleotides outside the gene matches: 6. CDR3 amino acids: CASSADRAGTEAFF. The CDR3 region has the DNA TGTGCCAGCAGTGCCGACAGGGCAGGCACTGAAGCTTTCTTT.

In regard to this clone: Other DNA sequences in the same sample also yield this CDR3. The CDR3 loop is CAITLGDARVEVRTDTQYF. CDR3 in DNA: TGTGCCATCACCTTGGGCGACGCACGGGTGGAGGTACGCACAGATACGCAGTATTTT. The chain combines TRBV10-3 with TRBJ2-3; tentatively, D is TRBD2 (5 bases). CDR1 and CDR2 (germline): ENHRY, SYGVKD. CDR3 length: 19 amino acids. Between the trimmed V and J ends, which lost 7 bases and 1 base, there was a span of 27 bases.

The chain joins TRBV27 to TRBJ2-2; 12 bases match TRBD2. Trimming took 5 bases from V and 4 from J; bases not matched to a gene: 5. The CDR3 extends over 16 amino acids. From germline, CDR1 is MNHEY and CDR2 SMNVEV (reference sequence). This CDR3 reads CASSTTSGGTTGELFF. The CDR3 nucleotides read TGTGCCAGCAGTACTACTAGCGGGGGGACCACCGGGGAGCTGTTTTTT.

This rearrangement joins TRBV4-3 to TRBJ1-5; D might be TRBD1 (6 bases). CDR3 size: 15 residues. The ends were cut back, 1 base at V and 5 bases at J, with 12 bases in the middle. Germline-derived CDR1 and CDR2 are LGHNA and YSLEER. The CDR3 spells CASSQANRADQPQHF. The CDR3 DNA follows: TGCGCCAGCAGCCAAGCAAACAGGGCCGATCAGCCCCAGCATTTT.

Comment on this clone: Additional DNA sequences in this sample encode the identical CDR3. The rearrangement links TRBV28 to TRBJ1-4; 9 nucleotides line up with TRBD1. V shed 5 bases, J shed 4 bases, and the junction held 2 bases outside the gene matches. Germline-derived CDR1 and CDR2 are MDHEN and SYDVKM. This CDR3 spans 14 amino acids. CDR3 DNA: TGTGCCAGCAGTCTGACAGGGGGTAATGAAAAACTGTTTTTT. Its protein is CASSLTGGNEKLFF.

This chain's CDR3 is CASSPQGLRRYGYTF. The DNA for the CDR3 is TGTGCCAGTAGTCCCCAAGGACTCCGGAGGTATGGCTACACCTTC. The chain is built from TRBV19 and TRBJ1-2; D is undetermined. The length of the CDR3 is 15 residues. Germline V gene lookup returns CDR1 LNHDA and CDR2 SQIVND (reference sequence). Trimming took 5 bases from V and 5 from J, leaving 18 bases between them.

The chain recombines TRBV4-3 with TRBJ1-1; perhaps TRBD1 as D (5 bases). CDR3 length equals 16 residues. Germline lookup yields CDR1 LGHNA and CDR2 YSLEER. Trimming took 0 bases from V and 4 from J, leaving 15 bases between them. In DNA form, the CDR3 reads TGCGCCAGCAGCCAAGATAGCGGCGGCAGGGCCACTGAAGCTTTCTTT. This codes for CASSQDSGGRATEAFF.

The chain employs TRBV5-5 and TRBJ2-7; D possibly corresponds to TRBD1 (6 bases). The CDR3 extends over 16 amino acids. Trimming pared 0 bases from V and 4 bases from J, leaving 17 bases between. Germline V gene data show CDR1 as SGHKS and CDR2 as YYEKEE (reference sequence). The CDR3 coding sequence is TGTGCCAGCAGCTTGGCCAGGGGTTATATAAAATACGAGCAGTACTTC. It specifies CASSLARGYIKYEQYF.

The chain joins TRBV30 to TRBJ2-5, with 11 bases that match TRBD1. With 8 bases clipped from V and 5 bases from J, the junction kept 10 bases outside the gene matches. This CDR3 has 14 residues. CDR1 is GTSNPN, CDR2 SVGIG, per germline (reference sequence). CDR3 region: CASGQGALGETQYF. The CDR3 DNA reads TGTGCCAGCGGACAGGGGGCTTTAGGGGAGACCCAGTACTTC.

The chain is built from TRBV5-1 and TRBJ2-2; no firm D call. CDR3 length equals 17 residues. In germline, CDR1 is SGHRS, CDR2 YFSETQ. V lost 0 bases, J lost 1 base, and 13 bases lay in between. The CDR3 spells CASSLGHVDRNTGELFF. CDR3 DNA: TGCGCCAGCAGCTTGGGACACGTAGATCGGAACACCGGGGAGCTGTTTTTT.

This chain joins TRBV18 and TRBJ1-4; D ambiguous. The germline V gene has CDR1 KGHSH and CDR2 LQKENI. This CDR3 region has 15 residues. V gave up 6 bases and J gave up 3 bases, with 14 bases separating them. The DNA of the CDR3 is TGTGCCAGCTCCACACCAGGTGTAGCTAATGAAAAACTGTTTTTT. This translates into CASSTPGVANEKLFF.